Following are 22 T cell receptor beta chains from one sample sequenced in a study of T cells in Graves' hyperthyroidism and ophthalmopathy. Researchers amplified the TCR beta CDR3 regions from RNA transcripts. During a first-round RT-PCR of the TCR CDR3, the HTBI primer set was used. TCRdb reanalysed the multiplex PCR reads using MiXCR and keeps one entry per CDR3 protein. The table includes about half a million distinct CDR3 sequences, roughly 16% detected once. The sequenced sample consisted of blood. These receptors were obtained from a woman in her 30s with Graves' ophthalmopathy.

V and J are TRBV2 and TRBJ2-7; D unclear. Germline loops: CDR1 SNHLY, CDR2 FYNNEI. Trimming shortened V by 6 bases and J by 1 base, and 10 bases separated the two germline ends. This CDR3 is 13 amino acids long. Written as DNA, the CDR3 is TGTGCCAGCAGCTTTGAGATTTCCTACGAGCAGTACTTC. Translation: CASSFEISYEQYF. The entire variable domain, with the rest obtained from reference TRBV2 and TRBJ2-7, is as follows: EPEVTQTPSHQVTQMGQEVILRCVPISNHLYFYWYRQILGQKVEFLVSFYNNEISEKSEIFDDQFSVERPDGSNFTLKIRSTKLEDSAMYFCASSFEISYEQYFGPGTRLTVT.

This clonotype appeared many times. The chain has TRBV28 and TRBJ2-1; D possibly corresponds to TRBD2 (6 bases). V lost 7 bases to trimming and J lost 7 bases, with 20 bases between them. Germline V lookup: CDR1 MDHEN, CDR2 SYDVKM. This CDR3 contains 15 residues. The CDR3 coding sequence is TGTGCCAGCATATTCCAGGGACTGCCGAGGAATGAGCAGTTCTTC. It specifies CASIFQGLPRNEQFF.

This clonotype was counted many times. The CDR3 sequence is CASSTLAGAEETQYF. The CDR3 bases are TGTGCCAGCAGTACCCTAGCGGGAGCGGAAGAGACCCAGTACTTC. The genes are TRBV6-1 and TRBJ2-5, with TRBD2 identical over 10 bases. The CDR3 consists of 15 residues. V trimming: 5 bases; J trimming: 3 bases; junction bases outside the gene matches: 6. The germline CDR1 and CDR2 sequences are MNHNS and SASEGT.

This clonotype occurred many times. The V and J genes are TRBV20-1 and TRBJ2-3, with TRBD2 matching 10 bases. Germline CDR1 reads DFQATT; CDR2 reads SNEGSKA (reference sequence). The CDR3 runs to 14 residues. With 3 bases clipped from V and 3 bases from J, the junction kept 3 bases outside the gene matches. The CDR3 sequence is CSASGTSATDTQYF. The CDR3 DNA sequence: TGCAGTGCTAGTGGGACTAGCGCGACAGATACGCAGTATTTT.

About this clonotype: Here the CDR3 omits its conserved ending phenylalanine or tryptophan, so a read error is the likely source. The V gene is TRBV12-3 or TRBV12-4, the J gene TRBJ1-1, with 7 bases lining up with TRBD1. The J segment lost 2 bases and the V segment lost 5 bases, leaving 8 bases of the junction unmatched. This CDR3 is 15 amino acids long. The CDR3 region has the DNA TGTGCCAGCAGTCCAACGGGACAGAGAAACACTGAAGCTTTCCTT. This codes for CASSPTGQRNTEAFL.

The sample holds a few counts of this clonotype. V is TRBV2 and J is TRBJ1-3; a possible D gene is TRBD1 (6 bases). The CDR3 is made up of 15 amino acids. Trimming left V 5 bases short and J 2 bases short, with 13 bases between. Germline loops: CDR1 SNHLY, CDR2 FYNNEI. CDR3: CASSRGGGTGNTIYF. CDR3 coding DNA: TGTGCCAGCAGTCGTGGGGGCGGCACTGGAAACACCATATATTTT.

This clonotype was counted at least ten times. This rearrangement joins TRBV3-1 to TRBJ1-1; D call uncertain. The CDR3 length is 12 residues. Trimming shortened V by 3 bases and J by 7 bases, and 9 bases separated the two germline ends. CDR1 is LGHDT, CDR2 YNNKEL, per germline (reference sequence). The CDR3 loop is CASSHETHEAFF. Here the CDR3 DNA reads TGTGCCAGCAGCCACGAGACACATGAAGCTTTCTTT.

The chain carries TRBV6-2 or TRBV6-3 and TRBJ2-5; D is possibly TRBD1 (5 bases). With 8 bases removed from V and 5 bases from J, the gap between germline ends came to 21 bases. From germline, CDR1 is MNHEY and CDR2 SVGEGT. This CDR3 comprises 15 residues. The CDR3 nucleotides read TGTGCCAGCCGAACGGACCTATCAGGGTTGGAGACCCAGTACTTC. Amino acid sequence: CASRTDLSGLETQYF.

The chain recombines TRBV25-1 with TRBJ2-2; 11 bases align to TRBD2. The CDR3 extends over 17 amino acids. The germline V gene has CDR1 MGHDK and CDR2 SYGVNS. V gave up 2 bases and J gave up 7 bases; unmatched junction bases: 9. The CDR3, as DNA: TGTGCCAGCAGTGAACGATTACTAGCGGGAGTACACGGGGAGCTGTTTTTT. This translates into CASSERLLAGVHGELFF.

This clonotype has at least ten counts. The chain employs TRBV28 and TRBJ2-7; D unresolved. Germline CDR1 is MDHEN and CDR2 is SYDVKM. The CDR3 runs 13 residues. Trimming pared 3 bases from V and 6 bases from J, leaving 12 bases between. The CDR3 loop reads CASSLSKTGEQYF. The CDR3, as DNA: TGTGCCAGCAGTTTGAGTAAAACGGGCGAGCAGTACTTC.

This clonotype was seen more than once but under ten times. This chain uses TRBV11-2 with TRBJ2-7, with 13 positions matching TRBD2. Germline V gene data show CDR1 as SGHAT and CDR2 as FQNNGV. The CDR3 contains 20 residues. The V segment lost 5 bases and the J segment 1 base; nucleotides outside the gene matches: 17. In DNA, the CDR3 is TGTGCCAGCAGCCCCGATCCCGGGACTAGCGGGACTTCCCGTTCCTACGAGCAGTACTTC. Protein: CASSPDPGTSGTSRSYEQYF.

This clonotype occurred many times. The chain combines TRBV11-3 with TRBJ2-1, with D possibly being TRBD1 or TRBD2 (5 bases each). Deletions cut 6 bases from V and 5 bases from J, with 14 bases between. The CDR3 covers 14 residues. Germline values: CDR1 SGHNT, CDR2 YENEEA. CDR3 in amino acids: CASSGGAIDNEQFF. CDR3 coding DNA: TGTGCCAGCAGTGGGGGAGCCATCGACAATGAGCAGTTCTTC.

This clonotype was detected many times. The rearrangement joins TRBV30 to TRBJ2-5, with 9 bases that match TRBD1. The ends lost 1 base at V and 1 base at J; junction bases unmatched: 1. The CDR3 totals 14 residues. Germline CDR1 GTSNPN, CDR2 SVGIG (reference sequence). The CDR3 sequence: CAWSETGGQETQYF. CDR3 nucleotides: TGTGCCTGGAGTGAGACAGGGGGCCAAGAGACCCAGTACTTC. The complete variable domain, with remaining parts taken from reference TRBV30 and TRBJ2-5, reads SQTIHQWPATLVQPVGSPLSLECTVEGTSNPNLYWYRQAAGRGLQLLFYSVGIGQISSEVPQNLSASRPQDRQFILSSKKLLLSDSGFYLCAWSETGGQETQYFGPGTRLLVL.

The chain joins TRBV24-1 to TRBJ2-1; 8 nucleotides agree with TRBD2. Germline CDR1 reads KGHDR; CDR2 reads SFDVKD. The CDR3 has 16 amino acids. V lost 4 bases and J lost 10; bases outside the gene matches: 14. In nucleotides, the CDR3 is TGTGCCACCAGTGACGTACCGGGACTAGAGAATGTCGAGCAGTTCTTC. Its protein product is CATSDVPGLENVEQFF.

This clonotype was seen repeatedly, ten times or more. The rearrangement joins TRBV12-3 or TRBV12-4 to TRBJ1-1, with D unresolved. This CDR3 comprises 11 residues. Trimming left V 3 bases short and J 7 bases short, with 6 bases between. CDR3 bases: TGTGCCAGCAGTTTTTACGATGAAGCTTTCTTT. Residues: CASSFYDEAFF.

This clonotype was seen a handful of times. The chain joins TRBV6-1 to TRBJ1-5; D is unresolved. Germline V lookup: CDR1 MNHNS, CDR2 SASEGT. V was pared by 6 bases and J by 7 bases, with 31 bases between. CDR3 length: 19 residues. CDR3 amino acids: CASSPTLIGMGSRSQPQHF. The CDR3 DNA reads TGTGCCAGCAGCCCCACGTTAATAGGGATGGGATCGAGATCACAGCCCCAGCATTTT.

This clonotype was seen only a few times. The rearrangement joins TRBV29-1 to TRBJ2-7; D is perhaps TRBD2 (5 bases). This CDR3 spans 12 amino acids. V was trimmed by 7 bases and J by 5 bases, leaving 15 bases between them. CDR1 and CDR2 from the germline V gene are SQVTM and ANQGSEA. This CDR3 reads CSGLDFGHEQYF. The CDR3 nucleotides read TGCAGCGGGCTGGACTTTGGGCACGAGCAGTACTTC.

This clonotype appeared a few times. The gene calls are TRBV28 and TRBJ2-1; a weak D match, TRBD2 (5 bases). This CDR3 is 14 amino acids long. V was pared by 1 base and J by 8 bases, with 12 bases between. Per the germline V gene, CDR1 is MDHEN and CDR2 is SYDVKM. CDR3 bases: TGTGCCAGCAGTTTATATCGAGGGCTGGATGAGCAGTTCTTC. It yields the protein CASSLYRGLDEQFF. Supplemented by reference TRBV28 and TRBJ2-1, the full variable domain reads DVKVTQSSRYLVKRTGEKVFLECVQDMDHENMFWYRQDPGLGLRLIYFSYDVKMKEKGDIPEGYSVSREKKERFSLILESASTNQTSMYLCASSLYRGLDEQFFGPGTRLTVL.

The V call is TRBV5-4, the J call TRBJ1-2; D may be TRBD1 (6 bases). The V gene lost 0 bases and the J gene lost 5 bases, with 14 bases spanning the gap. The CDR3 has 15 residues. CDR1 and CDR2 from the germline V gene are SGHNT and YYREEE (reference sequence). In DNA, the CDR3 is TGTGCCAGCAGCTTGGGCGGGGGCCAGGGGTATGGCTACACCTTC. Its protein product is CASSLGGGQGYGYTF. The full variable domain, rest sourced from reference TRBV5-4 and TRBJ1-2, is ETGVTQSPTHLIKTRGQQVTLRCSSQSGHNTVSWYQQALGQGPQFIFQYYREEENGRGNFPPRFSGLQFPNYSSELNVNALELDDSALYLCASSLGGGQGYGYTFGSGTRLTVV.

The chain links TRBV12-3 or TRBV12-4 to TRBJ2-3; D uncertain. The V end was cut by 6 bases, the J end by 5 bases, with 15 bases between. The CDR3 consists of 14 residues. CDR3 loop: CASSPAGPGDTQYF. Written as DNA, the CDR3 is TGTGCCAGCAGCCCGGCAGGTCCTGGAGATACGCAGTATTTT.

The chain links TRBV2 to TRBJ1-2; tentative D call: TRBD1 (6 bases). CDR3 length equals 12 residues. Per the germline V gene, CDR1 is SNHLY and CDR2 is FYNNEI. V lost 8 bases and J lost 5, with 12 bases in between. The CDR3 loop reads CASEGGVYGYTF. Written as DNA, the CDR3 is TGTGCCAGCGAGGGGGGCGTTTATGGCTACACCTTC.

This clonotype occurred a few times. This chain links TRBV7-2 with TRBJ2-4, with 7 nucleotides matching TRBD2. CDR1 SGHTA and CDR2 FQGNSA come from the germline V gene. Trimming took 5 bases from V and 6 from J; bases not matched to a gene: 13. This CDR3 comprises 16 residues. The CDR3 DNA reads TGTGCCAGCAGCCCGCGTGGGGGGGGTAAACCAAACATTCAGTACTTC. This encodes CASSPRGGGKPNIQYF.